Many counts were recorded for the clone carrying this T cell receptor beta chain. This entry belongs to a study of early T cells in non-severe SARS-CoV-2 infection. Tagging with unique molecular identifiers was applied to individual cDNA molecules. TCRdb fed the 5' RACE reads into MiXCR, producing one record per CDR3 protein. The repertoire holds 30,000 to 35,000 distinct CDR3 sequences, with 6% to 7.5% as singletons. The TCR comes from an adult who was a healthcare worker with PCR-confirmed SARS-CoV-2 infection or an uninfected control (not recorded which). The sample in question was whole blood, obtained at baseline.

CDR3 sequence (DNA): TGCAGTGCTGTAAATCCGCCGGGACAGGGGAACACCGGGGAGCTGTTTTTT. It encodes CSAVNPPGQGNTGELFF. The genes are TRBV20-1 and TRBJ2-2; 9 bases are shared with TRBD1. The germline gives CDR1 DFQATT, CDR2 SNEGSKA (reference sequence). This CDR3 has 17 amino acids. Unmatched junction bases numbered 11, after V lost 5 bases and J lost 1 base.